This TCR beta chain was retrieved from a study of cytomegalovirus exposure and HLA in healthy donors (dated 2017 in TCRdb). With regard to the full study: An earlier analysis of under 600 of the donors reported roughly 270 Gb of sequence data and more than 90 million unique TCR beta sequences from 150 million to 200 million T cells. About 300 gigabases of sequencing data and approximately 93 million unique TCR sequences were included in an early release covering 550 to 650 HLA-typed donors. The genetic ancestry cluster associated with self-reported Caucasian donors included around four fifths of the roughly 400 genotyped donors. The aim of the study was to test whether cataloging public T cell receptors could identify signatures of past pathogen exposure. The T cell repertoires of around 670 subjects were profiled by immunosequencing and related to cytomegalovirus serostatus. Besides the first cohort of 500 to 700 subjects, a separate validation cohort made up of over 95 different subjects was used. The study combined high-throughput TCR immunosequencing, statistical association of individual TCRs with disease status, and machine learning to predict cytomegalovirus infection status. To study patterns of TCR occurrence, a later analysis re-analyzed previously published TCR beta repertoires from 700 or so donors and added high-resolution HLA genotyping. Rather than drawing on any new phenotypic data, the later analysis identified candidate immune exposures from TCR beta sequences and the way those sequences occurred across donors. In an earlier analysis of several hundred of the donors, high-throughput TCR beta sequencing was used to judge whether each TCR beta V gene segment behaved as functional or pseudogenic. Donor age, sex, ethnicity and CMV serostatus were compiled together with the repertoire data. In a later genetic analysis, genome-wide SNP genotypes for about 55% of the roughly 700 donors were used, and that subset was treated as a discovery cohort. Every discovery cohort repertoire had been produced on one sequencing platform. HLA typing included class I and class II loci at four-digit resolution. The number of donors typed differed by locus, with roughly 620-630 for A, B, C, DRB1 and DQB1, roughly 550 for DQA1, 600 to 610 for DPA1, and some 470 for DPB1. Because of strong linkage in the cohort, roughly five DR-DQ haplotypes were treated as single units for association and clustering. On average, 235,054 unique TCR beta nucleotide sequences were sequenced per donor among some 420 genotyped donors of the cohort, with 15% to 20% of those sequences being non-productive. General study outcomes and caveats: While some public TCRs were present in many individuals, most TCR sequences turned up only very rarely across donors. In a later genetic analysis, a missense DCLRE1C variant was associated with V-gene and J-gene trimming of TCR beta chains, and the association was replicated in an independent cohort. Correlated functional status among segregating V segments might be attributable to linkage disequilibrium, but an unknown experimental factor could not be ruled out. Three of the identified cytomegalovirus-associated TCR beta chains were confirmed in vitro to be specific for cytomegalovirus antigens. A later analysis found that HLA-associated TCR beta chains were more clonally expanded and had lower generation probabilities than equally common non-associated chains. A cluster of highly shared sequence variants was judged likely to be a technical artifact of the sequencing pipeline. In this cohort, only TCR beta chains were sequenced, and detectable features were limited by the absence of alpha or paired-chain data. According to a later analysis, most CMV-associated TCR beta chains appeared to be HLA-restricted, and the HLA associations seemed to be driven largely by CMV exposure. Several of the top co-occurrence clusters appeared to be linked to parvovirus B19, influenza, CMV and Epstein-Barr virus, according to a later analysis. A total of around 150 TCR beta chains were listed by the study as associated with cytomegalovirus. The presence/absence analyses assumed that sequencing depth was roughly uniform across donors, and that assumption may not be true. When HLA alleles, especially DR and DQ, strongly co-occurred, TCR associations were difficult to assign to individual alleles. In an earlier analysis of some 540 of the donors, most TCR beta V segments appeared in productive rearrangements about 90% or about 30% of the time, broadly matching IMGT annotations. A further reported finding was that TCR beta sequences accurately predicted the HLA-A and HLA-B alleles for most subjects in the first cohort. HLA typing was unavailable for some donors at each locus, so association tests used only the typed subset. Because counts were too low, approximately 15 rarely observed V segments, including chromosome 9 orphons, were excluded from the earlier analysis of about 500 of the donors. According to the authors, the approach could potentially be generalized to other disease states and immunological phenotypes. A later genetic analysis reported fewer N-insertions in productive TCRs among donors in an Asian-associated ancestry cluster than the 666-donor mean. The classifier was reported to diagnose cytomegalovirus status with high specificity and sensitivity in both the original cohort and the validation cohort. A later analysis found that TCR association rates varied across HLA loci, with DRB1 alleles showing the most associated TCRs and HLA-C alleles the fewest. The only immune exposure information available for the cohort was CMV serostatus. In a later analysis, some 18,000 TCR beta sequences were associated with specific HLA alleles at a false discovery rate of 0.05. The 87-base-pair reads could not distinguish some IMGT-functional V segments, including TRBV6-2 and TRBV6-3, so those segments were excluded.

In total, just over 650 healthy bone marrow donors made up the cohort. Cohort members were all nominally healthy when sampled, although unrecorded immune exposures were likely present. The donor was CMV seronegative and belonged to the group of 350 or so seronegative cohort members. A peripheral blood sample was collected from each donor, and TCR beta sequencing was performed on peripheral blood mononuclear cells. The Qiagen DNeasy Blood Extraction Kit was used to extract genomic DNA from the blood cell samples. A remark on this clone: Its antigen remains unidentified. No base quality values were provided; no much bigger clone lies one nucleotide off. This same CDR3 is encoded by further DNA sequences in the sample.

The library was generated by the immunoSEQ multiplex PCR assay. A mixture of 60 forward primers for TCR Vbeta segments and 13 reverse primers for TCR Jbeta segments was used in the multiplex PCR. A multiplex PCR assay on genomic DNA amplified the CDR3 region of rearranged TCR beta genes. Amplified TCR beta libraries were sequenced as 87-base-pair reads on the Illumina HiSeq System. In the paper's pipeline: A later analysis tallied roughly 80 million unique TCR beta chains across the approximately 670 repertoires, and around 12 million of those chains were shared by two or more donors. A nearest-neighbor algorithm error-corrected the raw reads and collapsed the reads into unique sequences, merging closely related sequences to remove PCR and sequencing errors. V, D and J gene segments were assigned by aligning CDR3 sequences to IMGT reference sequences. For a sequence to be retained, a match of at least six nucleotides was required to both a V gene segment and a J gene segment. A rearrangement counted as productive if the CDR3 had no stop codons and remained in frame with V and J, and every other rearrangement counted as non-productive. Following IMGT convention, CDR3 was defined as the stretch from the second conserved V-encoded cysteine up to the conserved J-encoded phenylalanine. In an earlier analysis of approximately 500 of the donors, sequences lacking an unambiguous match to a single V gene segment were excluded. An earlier analysis of several hundred of the donors called V segments functional above 56.7% productive rearrangements and segregating when the between-donor standard deviation exceeded 5%. A statistical classification framework was built to diagnose cytomegalovirus status from the catalog of TCR beta chain sequences. In a later analysis, V and J genes were assigned by comparing TCR nucleotide sequences against IMGT/GENE-DB human TR gene sequences. A later analysis assigned CDR3 sequences and most-parsimonious VDJ recombination scenarios with the TCRdist pipeline. In a later analysis, each TCR beta chain was defined by its CDR3 amino acid sequence together with its V-gene family, and reads lacking a unique V-gene family were excluded. In a later analysis, 450 to 600 highly shared, low-generation-probability nucleotide sequences were removed to address suspected cross-contamination and a sequencing artifact. For each public chain, a later analysis derived a clonal expansion index from normalized ranks of inferred template counts within each repertoire. A later analysis computed generation probabilities with a VDJ recombination model fitted to out-of-frame rearrangements, and checked the results against IGoR. In a later analysis, TCR-TCR, TCR-HLA and TCR-CMV co-occurrence was scored with hypergeometric tests, and a repertoire-size bias correction was applied to TCR pairs. A later analysis estimated false discovery rates by permuting HLA or CMV assignments 20 times. In a later analysis, co-occurring TCRs were grouped with DBSCAN, and TCRdist sequence similarity was added when clustering was performed within HLA-allele-positive subsets. Repertoires with fewer than 30,000 or more than 120,000 public chains, plus five repertoires with anomalous nucleotide sharing, were excluded from co-occurrence clustering. TCRdb took this table from immuneACCESS and kept in-frame rearrangements with V and J called. Such tables lack part of the clones; where checked against another copy, unresolved V genes explain under half of the gap, and the rest is unexplained. The DNA gave D and trimming, while V, J and clone size come from that table. Here the sample has a few hundred thousand clones; around 90% occur a single time. Of the sample, around 1.7% is held by the ten largest clones.

The CDR3 spans 12 residues, from the cysteine through the phenylalanine. Of the read, only the CDR3 DNA is kept; its 36 bases are in frame from base 1. From the germline V gene (reference sequence), CDR1 is GTSNPN and CDR2 is SVGIG. At the junction V is shortened by 2 bases and J by 4 bases; bases outside the gene matches: 2. This sequence uses TRBV30 and TRBJ2-7, and 7 junction bases match TRBD2. Sequenced input: PBMCs. This receptor was taken from a girl aged 2-10 years in good health and CMV-seronegative. In nucleotides, the sequence is TGTGCCTGGAGTACCGGGGGGTACGAGCAGTACTTC. Its translation is CAWSTGGYEQYF.